These 10 T cell receptor beta chains originate from one sample sequenced in a study of cytomegalovirus exposure and HLA in healthy donors. Both 60 Vbeta primers and 13 Jbeta primers went into the PCR. Assay used: immunoSEQ multiplex PCR; TCRdb lists only in-frame clones, some missing. The sample gives roughly 180,000 clones, 75% to 90% of which show up once; approximately 4.1% is in the top ten. Input material: PBMCs. The receptors were gathered from a woman aged 45-60 years in good health and CMV-seropositive.

The CDR3 coding sequence is TGTGCCAGCCAAAAGGGGGCGTCAGGGGGCGGTCAGCCCCAGCATTTT. It encodes CASQKGASGGGQPQHF. The rearrangement uses TRBV21-1 and TRBJ1-5; the D segment call TRBD1 is taken from the table without a DNA check. TRBV21-1 is a pseudogene. The CDR3 consists of 16 residues.

The chain recombines TRBV9 with TRBJ2-1; 7 bases map to TRBD1. V was pared by 3 bases and J by 2 bases, with 2 bases of the junction left unmatched. The CDR3 sequence is 14 residues long. Germline V lookup: CDR1 SGDLS, CDR2 YYNGEE. Here the CDR3 reads CASSAGQPYNEQFF. CDR3 coding DNA: TGTGCCAGCAGCGCGGGACAGCCCTACAATGAGCAGTTCTTC. The variable domain in full, with the rest retrieved from reference TRBV9 and TRBJ2-1, is DSGVTQTPKHLITATGQRVTLRCSPRSGDLSVYWYQQSLDQGLQFLIQYYNGEERAKGNILERFSAQQFPDLHSELNLSSLELGDSALYFCASSAGQPYNEQFFGPGTRLTVL.

This chain links TRBV29-1 with TRBJ1-2; D perhaps matches TRBD1 (6 bases). V gave up 7 bases and J gave up 0 bases, with 12 bases separating them. CDR3 length: 13 amino acids. Germline V gene sequence: CDR1 SQVTM, CDR2 ANQGSEA. In DNA, the CDR3 is TGCAGCGAGAACAGGGTCACTAACTATGGCTACACCTTC. This encodes CSENRVTNYGYTF.

The J gene is TRBJ2-3, the V gene TRBV14; D is perhaps TRBD1 (5 bases). V was pared by 1 base and J by 0 bases, with 11 bases between. The germline CDR1 and CDR2 sequences are SGHDN and FVKESK. The CDR3 sequence is 16 residues long. In DNA form, the CDR3 reads TGTGCCAGCAGCCAAGTAGCCAGGGCTAGCACAGATACGCAGTATTTT. Translated: CASSQVARASTDTQYF.

This clone was seen a few times. The chain is built from TRBV7-3 and TRBJ2-3; maybe TRBD2 (6 bases). The CDR3 is made up of 14 amino acids. Trimming removed 5 bases at V and 0 bases at J, with 9 bases between. Per the germline V gene, CDR1 is SGHTA and CDR2 is FQGTGA. The CDR3 DNA follows: TGTGCCAGCAGCCCCGGGACTAGCACAGATACGCAGTATTTT. Its translation: CASSPGTSTDTQYF.

The CDR3 coding sequence is TGTGCCAGCAGCGTAGACTACAGGGTAGAGGGCTACACCTTC. Translating gives CASSVDYRVEGYTF. This rearrangement joins TRBV9 to TRBJ1-2, with D perhaps matching TRBD1 (6 bases). Trimming cost V 0 bases and J 8 bases, with 14 bases left between them. Germline-derived CDR1 and CDR2 are SGDLS and YYNGEE. CDR3 length: 14 residues.

The chain joins TRBV4-3 to TRBJ2-5; 10 bases match TRBD1. Germline loops: CDR1 LGHNA, CDR2 YSLEER. There are 15 residues in the CDR3. The trim removed 0 bases at V and 6 bases at J, leaving 4 bases unmatched. CDR3 sequence (DNA): TGCGCCAGCAGCCAAGACGGACAGGGGGGGAAGACCCAGTACTTC. Amino acid sequence: CASSQDGQGGKTQYF.

The chain joins TRBV5-6 to TRBJ2-7; the match to TRBD1 covers 10 bases. The CDR3 sequence is 14 residues long. Germline assignment: CDR1 SGHDT and CDR2 YYEEEE. The V gene end was trimmed by 5 bases and the J gene end by 5 bases; junction bases not matched to a gene: 7. CDR3 DNA: TGTGCCAGCAGGGGAGGACAGGGGGGGAACGAGCAGTACTTC. It codes for CASRGGQGGNEQYF.

The J gene is TRBJ2-2, the V gene TRBV27; the D gene is possibly TRBD1 (6 bases). The germline CDR1 and CDR2 sequences are MNHEY and SMNVEV (reference sequence). V shed 6 bases and J shed 7 bases, with 12 bases lying between them. This CDR3 is 13 amino acids long. CDR3 region: CASSRHRDGELFF. CDR3 bases: TGTGCCAGCAGCCGACACAGGGACGGGGAGCTGTTTTTT.

The chain combines TRBV5-6 with TRBJ2-2, with a tentative D call TRBD2 (5 bases). Trimming took off 8 bases at V and 7 bases at J, with 21 bases between the two ends. Germline V CDR1 and CDR2: SGHDT, YYEEEE. The CDR3 consists of 15 residues. The CDR3 sequence: CASRLAGSFFGELFF. As DNA, the CDR3 is TGTGCCAGTCGCCTAGCTGGGTCGTTTTTCGGGGAGCTGTTTTTT.